The rows below give T cell receptor beta chains drawn from one sample of a study of cytotoxic CD8 clonotypes in ibrutinib-treated CLL. Method: immunoSEQ multiplex PCR; TCRdb's copy keeps in-frame clones and lacks some. The repertoire holds fewer than 400,000 clones, with about 61% as singletons. This specimen consisted of PBMCs, obtained after 36 months of ibrutinib treatment. The origin of the receptors is a human donor with chronic lymphocytic leukemia. CDR3s include the opening cysteine and the closing phenylalanine or tryptophan. The order of the fields is CDR3 length, V gene, clone size, J gene, D gene, CDR3 protein, CDR3 DNA. A D gene is named only where the DNA matches it firmly. Size tells how often a clone was seen (once, few, many) or the class of an expanded clone, and some rows leave it out.

16	TRBV5-4	-	TRBJ2-3	TRBD1	CASSWPHPGGPSTQYF	TGTGCCAGCAGCTGGCCACACCCAGGGGGTCCAAGTACGCAGTATTTT
14	TRBV5-6	once	TRBJ2-5	-	CASSSDRVQETQYF	TGTGCCAGCAGCTCGGACAGAGTCCAAGAGACCCAGTACTTC
16	TRBV9	few	TRBJ2-2	TRBD1	CASSPLGGGGTGELFF	TGTGCCAGCAGCCCCCTAGGGGGCGGAGGAACCGGGGAGCTGTTTTTT
16	TRBV27	-	TRBJ2-5	TRBD1	CASSPWTGTSQETQYF	TGTGCCAGCAGTCCGTGGACAGGGACCTCCCAAGAGACCCAGTACTTC
14	TRBV5-6	-	TRBJ1-3	-	CASSLEGLGNTIYF	TGTGCCAGCAGCTTGGAGGGTTTAGGAAACACCATATATTTT
13	TRBV29-1	-	TRBJ2-7	TRBD2	CSVERRGGYEQYF	TGCAGCGTTGAAAGGCGGGGGGGCTACGAGCAGTACTTC
15	TRBV29-1	-	TRBJ2-7	-	CSVEFRLAGYHEQYF	TGCAGCGTTGAATTTAGATTGGCGGGATACCACGAGCAGTACTTC
17	TRBV6-1	-	TRBJ2-1	TRBD1	CASSEGRDRDHYNEQFF	TGTGCCAGCAGTGAAGGCCGGGACAGGGACCATTACAATGAGCAGTTCTTC
12	TRBV4-3	-	TRBJ1-1	-	CASSQDRTEAFF	TGCGCCAGCAGCCAAGATCGTACGGAAGCTTTCTTT
16	TRBV19	-	TRBJ2-1	-	CASDSGAGSSYNEQFF	TGTGCCAGTGATTCGGGGGCAGGTAGCTCCTACAATGAGCAGTTCTTC
15	TRBV6-5	few	TRBJ1-1	TRBD1	CASSYLHWDRGEAFF	TGTGCCAGCAGTTACTTACACTGGGACAGGGGGGAAGCTTTCTTT
14	TRBV6-5	few	TRBJ2-1	-	CASSYSILENEQFF	TGTGCCAGCAGTTACTCGATACTAGAGAATGAGCAGTTCTTC
12	TRBV27	-	TRBJ2-5	-	CAIHGTQETQYF	TGTGCCATCCACGGGACACAAGAGACCCAGTACTTC
14	TRBV5-1	-	TRBJ1-5	-	CASSLGVGNQPQHF	TGCGCCAGCAGCTTGGGGGTGGGGAATCAGCCCCAGCATTTT
15	TRBV25-1	once	TRBJ1-2	-	CASSEWTTGLYGYTF	TGTGCCAGCAGTGAATGGACTACGGGCCTTTATGGCTACACCTTC
15	TRBV10-3	-	TRBJ2-6	-	CAISESQAGANVLTF	TGTGCCATCAGTGAGAGCCAGGCCGGGGCCAACGTCCTGACTTTC
13	TRBV5-1	-	TRBJ2-5	-	CASSSKPQETQYF	TGCGCCAGCAGCTCCAAACCTCAAGAGACCCAGTACTTC
17	TRBV11-2	-	TRBJ2-4	-	CASSLGGTRVAKNIQYF	TGTGCCAGCAGCTTAGGCGGGACAAGAGTAGCCAAAAACATTCAGTACTTC
12	TRBV7-9	-	TRBJ1-4	-	CASTGTHEKLFF	TGTGCCAGCACCGGGACCCATGAAAAACTGTTTTTT
15	TRBV5-6	-	TRBJ2-5	TRBD1	CASSFPTGGAQTQYF	TGTGCCAGCAGCTTTCCAACAGGGGGCGCGCAGACCCAGTACTTC
11	TRBV20-1	-	TRBJ2-7	-	CSADRSAEQYF	TGCAGTGCGGACCGAAGCGCCGAGCAGTACTTC
16	TRBV7-7	few	TRBJ2-3	-	CASSPPGATGTDTQYF	TGTGCCAGCAGCCCACCAGGAGCGACGGGGACAGATACGCAGTATTTT
15	TRBV19	-	TRBJ2-5	-	CASSAPGRSGETQYF	TGTGCCAGTAGTGCGCCGGGACGGTCGGGGGAGACCCAGTACTTC
15	TRBV18	once	TRBJ1-2	-	CASSHGDAGGYGYTF	TGTGCCAGCTCCCACGGAGACGCGGGGGGCTATGGCTACACCTTC
15	TRBV2	few	TRBJ1-2	-	CASGGGTAEVEGYTF	TGTGCCAGCGGGGGAGGGACGGCCGAGGTAGAGGGCTACACCTTC
13	TRBV6-1	-	TRBJ1-1	-	CASGRAGNTEAFF	TGTGCCAGCGGCAGGGCGGGGAACACTGAAGCTTTCTTT
13	TRBV11-3	-	TRBJ2-1	-	CASSIQTGNEQFF	TGTGCCAGCAGCATCCAAACAGGGAATGAGCAGTTCTTC
15	TRBV2	-	TRBJ2-7	-	CASSDPTVTAYEQYF	TGTGCCAGCAGTGATCCTACGGTCACGGCCTACGAGCAGTACTTC
16	TRBV6-4	once	TRBJ2-1	-	CASSYSAGQSYNEQFF	TGTGCCAGCAGTTACTCAGCGGGACAGTCCTACAATGAGCAGTTCTTC
13	TRBV28	-	TRBJ1-1	-	CASSKNVNTEAFF	TGTGCCAGCAGCAAGAACGTGAACACTGAAGCTTTCTTT
17	TRBV28	-	TRBJ2-1	TRBD2	CASSFSSGRARVNEQFF	TGTGCCAGCAGTTTTTCTAGCGGGAGGGCCCGGGTCAATGAGCAGTTCTTC
14	TRBV2	-	TRBJ1-2	-	CASIRPGGSYGYTF	TGTGCCAGCATTCGACCGGGGGGATCTTATGGCTACACCTTC
17	TRBV23-1	-	TRBJ2-1	-	CASSQSQGKGYYNEQFF	TGCGCCAGCAGTCAATCGCAGGGGAAGGGATATTACAATGAGCAGTTCTTC
17	TRBV15	-	TRBJ2-7	-	CATSREGGTRSSYEQYF	TGTGCCACCAGCAGAGAAGGAGGGACTCGGAGCTCCTACGAGCAGTACTTC
12	TRBV6-1	once	TRBJ2-7	-	CASIRHAYEQYF	TGTGCCAGCATACGGCACGCCTACGAGCAGTACTTC
16	TRBV5-4	-	TRBJ2-5	-	CASSLAPGPPQETQYF	TGTGCCAGCAGCCTAGCGCCCGGACCACCCCAAGAGACCCAGTACTTC
14	TRBV5-8	-	TRBJ2-7	TRBD2	CASSFGRGAYEQYF	TGTGCCAGCAGCTTTGGGCGGGGGGCCTACGAGCAGTACTTC
16	TRBV28	-	TRBJ2-5	TRBD2	CASSKRLAGVGETQYF	TGTGCCAGCAGTAAGAGACTAGCGGGAGTGGGGGAGACCCAGTACTTC
16	TRBV5-1	-	TRBJ1-3	TRBD1	CASSPQTGTGGNTIYF	TGCGCCAGCAGTCCTCAAACCGGGACAGGAGGAAACACCATATATTTT
13	TRBV19	-	TRBJ2-7	TRBD1	CASSRGQGWEQYF	TGTGCCAGTAGTAGAGGACAGGGTTGGGAGCAGTACTTC
15	TRBV4-2	-	TRBJ1-2	-	CASSQDRRGDYGYTF	TGTGCCAGCAGCCAAGATCGAAGGGGGGACTATGGCTACACCTTC
14	TRBV29-1	-	TRBJ2-3	TRBD1	CSVVDRGFTDTQYF	TGCAGCGTCGTGGACAGGGGCTTCACAGATACGCAGTATTTT
14	TRBV5-1	-	TRBJ2-7	TRBD2	CASSSRGLANEQYF	TGCGCCAGCAGCTCCCGGGGACTAGCGAACGAGCAGTACTTC
12	TRBV12-5	-	TRBJ1-4	-	CASGLQGGKLFF	TGTGCTAGTGGTTTGCAGGGAGGAAAACTGTTTTTT
14	TRBV18	-	TRBJ2-1	-	CASSPWGVPNEQFF	TGTGCCAGCTCTCCGTGGGGGGTTCCCAATGAGCAGTTCTTC
15	TRBV9	-	TRBJ2-7	TRBD2	CASSVSGTRGYEQYF	TGTGCCAGCAGCGTATCCGGGACTAGGGGCTACGAGCAGTACTTC
15	TRBV7-6	-	TRBJ1-1	-	CARAVKGPTVTEAFF	TGTGCCAGAGCCGTTAAGGGCCCCACCGTCACTGAAGCTTTCTTT
14	TRBV27	-	TRBJ2-5	-	CASSLSSGAETQYF	TGTGCCAGCAGTTTATCCTCGGGAGCAGAGACCCAGTACTTC
17	TRBV6-1	-	TRBJ1-6	-	CASSEENDWTVNSPLHF	TGTGCCAGCAGTGAAGAGAATGACTGGACAGTTAATTCACCCCTCCACTTT
17	TRBV11-3	-	TRBJ2-3	TRBD2	CASSLGTSGGALDTQYF	TGTGCCAGCAGCCTTGGGACTAGCGGGGGGGCCTTAGATACGCAGTATTTT
14	TRBV6-6	-	TRBJ2-1	-	CASSYESSYNEQFF	TGTGCCAGCAGTTACGAGAGCTCCTACAATGAGCAGTTCTTC